Below, one T cell receptor (beta chain) is given with its context. Sequenced by immunoSEQ multiplex PCR; TCRdb stores in-frame clones only, minus some. The table lists more than 100,000 clones, over 75% of them singletons. The data originate from a study of blood T cell repertoires in COVID-19. Study overall: PBMCs, B-cell-depleted T cells, or T cells were the source of the cDNA or gDNA that made up the material.

This TCR was sampled from a human donor in a cohort sampled during active or convalescent COVID-19. Sequencing was performed on peripheral blood.

The CDR3 DNA follows: TGCGCCAGCAGGCTTAATACGGGACAGGGCACCGGGGAGCTGTTTTTT. The encoded protein is CASRLNTGQGTGELFF. The chain is built from TRBV5-1 and TRBJ2-2, with 9 bases that match TRBD1. The CDR3 contains 16 residues. With 5 bases clipped from V and 4 bases from J, the junction kept 9 bases outside the gene matches. Germline V CDR1 and CDR2: SGHRS, YFSETQ.